A single sample gave rise to the 20 T cell receptor beta chains below, sequenced in a study of PD-L1 blockade in urothelial cancer. Using immunoSEQ multiplex PCR, the repertoire was profiled, and TCRdb retains in-frame clones only, with some absent. The table includes approximately 35,000 clones, more than 35% detected once. This material consisted of tumor tissue, taken before atezolizumab (anti-PD-L1) treatment. Every receptor here comes from a man in his 60s with urothelial cancer.

The chain links TRBV6-8 to TRBJ2-5; perhaps TRBD2 as D (5 bases). The V and J ends lost 7 bases and 1 base respectively, with 16 bases between them. This CDR3 contains 15 residues. CDR1 and CDR2 (germline): MNHGY, SAAAGT. CDR3 DNA: TGTGCCAGCAACCCCGGACTCGCCCCCCAAGAGACCCAGTACTTC. The encoded protein is CASNPGLAPQETQYF.

This clone was seen a few times. The chain combines TRBV18 with TRBJ2-4; D unresolved. CDR3 length: 15 amino acids. V lost 2 bases to trimming and J lost 3 bases, with 11 bases between them. Per the germline V gene, CDR1 is KGHSH and CDR2 is LQKENI. CDR3 in amino acids: CASSPFDSGKNIQYF. CDR3 bases: TGTGCCAGCTCACCATTCGACTCCGGCAAAAACATTCAGTACTTC. Together with reference TRBV18 and TRBJ2-4, the CDR3 gives the full variable domain: NAGVMQNPRHLVRRRGQEARLRCSPMKGHSHVYWYRQLPEEGLKFMVYLQKENIIDESGMPKERFSAEFPKEGPSILRIQQVVRGDSAAYFCASSPFDSGKNIQYFGAGTRLSVL.

V is TRBV19 and J is TRBJ2-2; TRBD1 matches 7 bases. With V trimmed by 6 bases and J by 1 base, 5 bases remained unmatched. In germline, CDR1 is LNHDA, CDR2 SQIVND (reference sequence). The CDR3 is 15 amino acids. The CDR3 sequence: CASRLTGMNTGELFF. The CDR3 bases are TGTGCCAGTAGACTGACAGGGATGAACACCGGGGAGCTGTTTTTT.

Only a few counts were recorded for this clone. V is TRBV7-6 and J is TRBJ1-5, with D maybe TRBD1 (5 bases). The CDR3 spans 15 residues. In germline, CDR1 is SGHVS, CDR2 FNYEAQ. The ends were cut back, 3 bases at V and 7 bases at J, with 16 bases in the middle. CDR3 protein: CASSLGPRGGQPQHF. The CDR3 nucleotides are TGTGCCAGCAGCTTGGGGCCTAGGGGAGGACAGCCCCAGCATTTT. The full variable domain, in which reference TRBV7-6 and TRBJ1-5 provide the parts outside the CDR3, is GAGVSQSPRYKVTKRGQDVALRCDPISGHVSLYWYRQALGQGPEFLTYFNYEAQQDKSGLPNDRFSAERPEGSISTLTIQRTEQRDSAMYRCASSLGPRGGQPQHFGDGTRLSIL.

The V and J genes are TRBV5-1 and TRBJ2-3; 7 nucleotides line up with TRBD1. V lost 4 bases, J lost 2 bases, and 4 bases stayed unmatched. Germline CDR1 is SGHRS and CDR2 is YFSETQ. The CDR3 has 14 residues. The CDR3 spells CASSKGQITDTQYF. CDR3 nucleotide sequence: TGCGCCAGCAGCAAGGGACAGATCACAGATACGCAGTATTTT.

The chain couples TRBV18 to TRBJ1-2; no clear D. Germline V CDR1 and CDR2: KGHSH, LQKENI. Trimming stripped 6 bases from V and 8 bases from J, with 16 bases between. This CDR3 is 13 amino acids long. Written as DNA, the CDR3 is TGTGCCAGCTCTTCGACGGCCGTTATGGGCTACACCTTC. It specifies CASSSTAVMGYTF.

The rearrangement uses TRBV19 and TRBJ1-2; D is unresolved. V was cut by 1 base and J by 4 bases, with 7 bases left in between. Germline V gene lookup returns CDR1 LNHDA and CDR2 SQIVND (reference sequence). The CDR3 is made up of 13 amino acids. CDR3 DNA sequence: TGTGCCAGTAGTATAGCCGGGTTCTATGGCTACACCTTC. Translating gives CASSIAGFYGYTF. The full variable domain, in which reference TRBV19 and TRBJ1-2 provide the parts outside the CDR3, is DGGITQSPKYLFRKEGQNVTLSCEQNLNHDAMYWYRQDPGQGLRLIYYSQIVNDFQKGDIAEGYSVSREKKESFPLTVTSAQKNPTAFYLCASSIAGFYGYTFGSGTRLTVV.

V usage is TRBV30 and J usage is TRBJ2-3; no clear D gene. The CDR3 length is 12 residues. Deletions cut 5 bases from V and 4 bases from J, with 10 bases between. Per germline, CDR1 GTSNPN and CDR2 SVGIG (reference sequence). The CDR3 loop reads CAWQRLADTQYF. The CDR3 nucleotides read TGTGCCTGGCAGAGACTGGCAGATACGCAGTATTTT.

This clone was observed a handful of times. This chain joins TRBV9 and TRBJ2-7; 10 bases fit TRBD1. The CDR3 is 15 amino acids. The J segment lost 2 bases and the V segment lost 5 bases, leaving 7 bases of the junction unmatched. In germline, CDR1 is SGDLS, CDR2 YYNGEE. For the CDR3, the DNA is TGTGCCAGCAGTGTCGCCGGGACAGGGGCCTACGAGCAGTACTTC. Translating it yields CASSVAGTGAYEQYF.

This clone was seen a single time. The J gene is TRBJ2-3, the V gene TRBV28; the match to TRBD2 covers 14 bases. V lost 3 bases to trimming and J lost 1 base; unmatched junction nucleotides: 9. CDR3 length equals 19 residues. CDR1 and CDR2 (germline): MDHEN, SYDVKM. CDR3 sequence: CASSLGLAGVRWGTDTQYF. CDR3 DNA sequence: TGTGCCAGCAGTTTGGGACTAGCGGGAGTTAGATGGGGCACAGATACGCAGTATTTT. The whole variable domain, filled in from reference TRBV28 and TRBJ2-3, reads DVKVTQSSRYLVKRTGEKVFLECVQDMDHENMFWYRQDPGLGLRLIYFSYDVKMKEKGDIPEGYSVSREKKERFSLILESASTNQTSMYLCASSLGLAGVRWGTDTQYFGPGTRLTVL.

V gene TRBV19 combines with J gene TRBJ1-2; D call uncertain. The CDR3 has 16 residues. V lost 2 bases and J 5 bases, leaving 18 bases between the germline ends. Germline-derived CDR1 and CDR2 are LNHDA and SQIVND (reference sequence). CDR3 sequence reads: CASSISELWGIYGYTF. CDR3 DNA: TGTGCCAGTAGTATATCAGAGTTATGGGGAATATATGGCTACACCTTC.

The table lists this clone with many counts. The chain employs TRBV6-8 and TRBJ2-5, with 8 bases matching TRBD2. The CDR3 length is 15 residues. In germline, CDR1 is MNHGY, CDR2 SAAAGT. J lost 5 bases, V lost 5 bases, and 10 bases had no gene match. CDR3: CASSGPGLGVETQYF. The CDR3, as DNA: TGTGCCAGCAGTGGCCCGGGACTAGGTGTGGAGACCCAGTACTTC.

This clone was detected only a few times. The chain couples TRBV19 to TRBJ1-5, with TRBD1 as a possible D gene (5 bases). The V end lost 6 bases, the J end lost 7 bases, and 16 bases lay between the germline ends. Germline V gives CDR1 LNHDA, CDR2 SQIVND (reference sequence). CDR3 length: 14 amino acids. CDR3 DNA sequence: TGTGCCAGTAGGGACACTGTACAGAGACAGCCCCAGCATTTT. Translated, it gives CASRDTVQRQPQHF.

This chain connects TRBV28 to TRBJ2-1; TRBD1 might be the D (6 bases). Germline V lookup: CDR1 MDHEN, CDR2 SYDVKM. The CDR3 totals 13 residues. V was pared by 4 bases and J by 10 bases, with 14 bases between. DNA for the CDR3: TGTGCCAGCAGTTCCTACCAGACAGGCGAGCAGTTCTTC. The encoded protein is CASSSYQTGEQFF.

The chain has TRBV5-1 and TRBJ1-3, with a tentative D call TRBD1 (6 bases). CDR3 length equals 17 residues. CDR1 is SGHRS and CDR2 is YFSETQ in the germline V gene. V was pared by 4 bases and J by 0 bases, with 17 bases between. The CDR3 region has the DNA TGCGCCAGCAGCCGCAACTCAGGGGCTAGCTCTGGAAACACCATATATTTT. Amino acids: CASSRNSGASSGNTIYF.

This chain uses TRBV28 with TRBJ2-1; D remains ambiguous. Germline V lookup: CDR1 MDHEN, CDR2 SYDVKM. The CDR3 spans 12 residues. The germline V and J ends were trimmed by 3 bases and 9 bases, with 9 bases remaining between them. CDR3 sequence: CASSLSAPEQFF. The DNA of the CDR3 is TGTGCCAGCAGTTTGAGCGCTCCTGAGCAGTTCTTC.

This clone has a handful of counts. The gene calls are TRBV6-8 and TRBJ1-2; TRBD1 is a possible D gene (5 bases). The CDR3 extends over 16 amino acids. Trimming cost V 6 bases and J 4 bases, with 21 bases left between them. Per the germline V gene, CDR1 is MNHGY and CDR2 is SAAAGT. The CDR3 here is CASSPPGTLRVYGYTF. CDR3 bases: TGTGCCAGCAGCCCCCCCGGGACGCTCAGAGTCTATGGCTACACCTTC.

There are many counts of this clone. V and J are TRBV2 and TRBJ2-1, with 7 bases lining up with TRBD2. This CDR3 spans 16 amino acids. The ends lost 10 bases at V and 8 bases at J; junction bases unmatched: 20. In germline, CDR1 is SNHLY, CDR2 FYNNEI. CDR3 residues: CATLRTSGEGPDEQFF. CDR3 bases: TGTGCCACCCTTAGGACTAGTGGTGAGGGTCCGGATGAGCAGTTCTTC.

The chain employs TRBV29-1 and TRBJ2-3, with D perhaps matching TRBD2 (5 bases). This CDR3 has 16 residues. CDR1 is SQVTM, CDR2 ANQGSEA, per germline. V was cut by 4 bases and J by 5 bases, with 22 bases left in between. CDR3 in amino acids: CSVVSFLARRKDTQYF. DNA of the CDR3: TGCAGCGTTGTCTCGTTCCTAGCACGGCGAAAAGATACGCAGTATTTT.

V usage is TRBV5-1 and J usage is TRBJ2-7; 9 bases map to TRBD2. There are 16 residues in the CDR3. V was clipped by 0 bases and J by 0 bases; unmatched bases: 4. CDR1 and CDR2 from the germline V gene are SGHRS and YFSETQ. CDR3 in DNA: TGCGCCAGCAGCTTGGCCGGTAGCGGGGGCTCCTACGAGCAGTACTTC. Its translation: CASSLAGSGGSYEQYF.